The 26 T cell receptor beta chains below were found in one sample sequenced in a study of graft-versus-host responses after intestinal transplantation. The data were produced by immunoSEQ multiplex PCR, yet TCRdb's version contains in-frame clones alone and is incomplete. Of 13,000 to 15,000 clones listed, 30% to 35% were seen once; the top ten hold around 5.4%. The specimen was alloreactive CD4+ T cells from a mixed lymphocyte reaction culture, collected before intestinal transplant. Subset here: CFSE-low proliferating T cells sorted from approximately 6-day pre-transplant mixed lymphocyte reaction (GvH or HvG direction). These receptors came from a human patient who received an intestinal transplant.

This clone is labeled medium-sized (0.01 to 0.1%). This chain joins TRBV7-9 and TRBJ1-2, with D maybe TRBD1 (5 bases). With 5 bases removed from V and 1 base from J, the gap between germline ends came to 5 bases. The germline V gene encodes CDR1 SEHNR and CDR2 FQNEAQ (reference sequence). The CDR3 sequence is 12 residues long. CDR3 amino acids: CASSQGNYGYTF. CDR3 nucleotide sequence: TGTGCCAGCAGCCAGGGTAACTATGGCTACACCTTC.

By share, this clone counts as large. This chain uses TRBV7-4 with TRBJ1-2; 8 bases match TRBD1. This CDR3 contains 14 residues. The trim removed 5 bases at V and 4 bases at J, leaving 6 bases unmatched. Germline V gene lookup returns CDR1 SGHVT and CDR2 SQSDAQ. The DNA of the CDR3 is TGTGCCAGCAGCGAGGACAGGGTAGCCTATGGCTACACCTTC. Amino acids: CASSEDRVAYGYTF. The full variable domain, completed using reference TRBV7-4 and TRBJ1-2, is GAGVSQSPRYKVAKRGRDVALRCDSISGHVTLYWYRQTLGQGSEVLTYSQSDAQRDKSGRPSGRFSAERPERSVSTLKIQRTEQGDSAVYLCASSEDRVAYGYTFGSGTRLTVV.

This clone has more than one count but fewer than ten. The chain recombines TRBV30 with TRBJ2-7, with 9 bases identical to TRBD2. The V gene end was trimmed by 0 bases and the J gene end by 4 bases; junction bases not matched to a gene: 7. Germline-derived CDR1 and CDR2 are GTSNPN and SVGIG (reference sequence). This CDR3 spans 15 amino acids. For the CDR3, the DNA is TGTGCCTGGAGTGTAGGGCTAGCGGGGACATACGAGCAGTACTTC. It translates to CAWSVGLAGTYEQYF. Using reference TRBV30 and TRBJ2-7 for the parts outside the CDR3, the full variable domain is SQTIHQWPATLVQPVGSPLSLECTVEGTSNPNLYWYRQAAGRGLQLLFYSVGIGQISSEVPQNLSASRPQDRQFILSSKKLLLSDSGFYLCAWSVGLAGTYEQYFGPGTRLTVT.

This clone was recorded a few times. CDR3 region: CATFPRGHFSAFF. The CDR3 region has the DNA TGTGCCACCTTCCCCAGGGGGCATTTCTCGGCTTTCTTT. The rearrangement joins TRBV6-5 to TRBJ1-1, with 8 bases that match TRBD1. The germline V gene encodes CDR1 MNHEY and CDR2 SVGAGI. The CDR3 covers 13 residues. The junction had 15 bases not matched to a gene; V was cut back by 10 bases and J by 11 bases.

This clone has only a few counts. The CDR3 here is CASSEGLLNEQFF. CDR3 coding DNA: TGTGCCAGCAGTGAAGGCCTGCTCAATGAGCAGTTCTTC. V and J are TRBV6-5 and TRBJ2-1, with no clear D. The CDR3 has 13 amino acids. V was shortened by 5 bases and J by 6 bases, with 11 bases between the two germline ends. Per the germline V gene, CDR1 is MNHEY and CDR2 is SVGAGI.

This clone was seen just once. The rearrangement links TRBV5-6 to TRBJ2-6; D remains ambiguous. Deletions cut 0 bases from V and 2 bases from J, with 3 bases between. Germline V lookup: CDR1 SGHDT, CDR2 YYEEEE. The CDR3 extends over 14 amino acids. The CDR3 DNA follows: TGTGCCAGCAGCTTGGCGGCTGGGGCCAACGTCCTGACTTTC. Protein product: CASSLAAGANVLTF.

The V call is TRBV28, the J call TRBJ2-3; D ambiguous. Germline loops: CDR1 MDHEN, CDR2 SYDVKM. This CDR3 contains 13 residues. Deletions cut 10 bases from V and 0 bases from J, with 11 bases between. Here the CDR3 DNA reads TGTGCCACCGGCACGCCGAGCACAGATACGCAGTATTTT. It specifies CATGTPSTDTQYF.

Only a few counts were recorded for this clone. The chain joins TRBV6-6 to TRBJ2-7; 7 bases are shared with TRBD1. Unmatched junction bases numbered 5, after V lost 1 base and J lost 2 bases. The germline V gene has CDR1 MNHNY and CDR2 SVGAGI (reference sequence). CDR3 length equals 15 residues. The CDR3 DNA follows: TGTGCCAGCAGTTACTTAGACAGGGCCACCTACGAGCAGTACTTC. Translating gives CASSYLDRATYEQYF.

This rearrangement joins TRBV28 to TRBJ2-4; TRBD2 matches 9 bases. The CDR3 length is 15 residues. Germline CDR1 and CDR2: MDHEN and SYDVKM. J was trimmed by 0 bases and V by 6 bases; bases with no gene match: 3. The CDR3 loop reads CASSLAGLAKNIQYF. Written as DNA, the CDR3 is TGTGCCAGCAGCCTAGCGGGACTAGCCAAAAACATTCAGTACTTC.

The chain employs TRBV2 and TRBJ2-5; D is uncertain. Germline CDR1 and CDR2: SNHLY and FYNNEI. The CDR3 runs 12 residues. The V gene lost 2 bases and the J gene lost 0 bases, with 1 base spanning the gap. The CDR3 sequence: CASSENQETQYF. In nucleotides, the CDR3 is TGTGCCAGCAGTGAAAACCAAGAGACCCAGTACTTC.

The sample holds a few counts of this clone. The genes are TRBV7-3 and TRBJ2-2; TRBD2 aligns across 9 bases. The CDR3 has 15 residues. Germline V gene sequence: CDR1 SGHTA, CDR2 FQGTGA. Trimming took 4 bases from V and 3 from J; bases not matched to a gene: 3. The CDR3 nucleotides read TGTGCCAGCAGCTCGACTAGCGGTCACACCGGGGAGCTGTTTTTT. It yields the protein CASSSTSGHTGELFF. Variable domain in full (rest from reference TRBV7-3 and TRBJ2-2): GAGVSQTPSNKVTEKGKYVELRCDPISGHTALYWYRQSLGQGPEFLIYFQGTGAADDSGLPNDRFFAVRPEGSVSTLKIQRTERGDSAVYLCASSSTSGHTGELFFGEGSRLTVL.

The chain is built from TRBV5-1 and TRBJ2-4, with D tentatively TRBD1 or TRBD2 (5 bases each). The CDR3 is 17 amino acids. Trimming took 4 bases from V and 0 from J, leaving 17 bases between them. Germline V gene data show CDR1 as SGHRS and CDR2 as YFSETQ. The CDR3 loop is CASSPWDGGGAKNIQYF. The CDR3 region has the DNA TGCGCCAGCAGCCCCTGGGATGGGGGTGGAGCCAAAAACATTCAGTACTTC.

This clone came up a few times. V is TRBV19 and J is TRBJ2-7; tentatively, D is TRBD1 or TRBD2 (6 bases each). V was clipped by 7 bases and J by 2 bases, with 12 bases between them. The CDR3 consists of 13 residues. Per the germline V gene, CDR1 is LNHDA and CDR2 is SQIVND (reference sequence). The CDR3 spells CASKRGPTYEQYF. The CDR3 DNA is TGTGCCAGTAAACGGGGGCCTACCTACGAGCAGTACTTC.

V usage is TRBV4-1 and J usage is TRBJ1-1; no clear D gene. CDR1 is MGHRA and CDR2 is YSYEKL in the germline V gene. This CDR3 has 15 residues. Trimming cost V 1 base and J 3 bases, with 12 bases left between them. Here the CDR3 reads CASSQGEYADTEAFF. Here the CDR3 DNA reads TGCGCCAGCAGCCAAGGGGAATATGCCGACACTGAAGCTTTCTTT.

The V gene is TRBV6-1, the J gene TRBJ2-1; D remains ambiguous. V lost 6 bases to trimming and J lost 4 bases, with 7 bases between them. The germline gives CDR1 MNHNS, CDR2 SASEGT. The CDR3 has 12 residues. The CDR3 bases are TGTGCCAGCAGGACCTGGTACAATGAGCAGTTCTTC. It is translated as CASRTWYNEQFF.

A few counts support this clone. This chain joins TRBV30 and TRBJ2-1, with 16 bases matching TRBD2. The V segment lost 4 bases and the J segment 1 base; nucleotides outside the gene matches: 7. The CDR3 covers 18 residues. The germline CDR1 and CDR2 sequences are GTSNPN and SVGIG (reference sequence). The CDR3 bases are TGTGCCTGGACCCCCGGGACTAGCGGGAGGGGGTCCTACAATGAGCAGTTCTTC. It yields the protein CAWTPGTSGRGSYNEQFF.

This clone was observed a handful of times. The chain links TRBV7-4 to TRBJ2-5; the match to TRBD2 covers 13 bases. The CDR3 is made up of 16 amino acids. CDR1 is SGHVT, CDR2 SQSDAQ, per germline. Trimming took 6 bases from V and 1 from J; bases not matched to a gene: 5. CDR3 residues: CASRSGLAGAQETQYF. For the CDR3, the DNA is TGTGCCAGCAGATCCGGACTAGCGGGGGCCCAAGAGACCCAGTACTTC.

A few counts support this clone. This chain's CDR3 is CASSLGHRGGGHNEQFF. The CDR3 nucleotides read TGCGCCAGCAGCTTGGGCCACCGGGGAGGAGGGCACAATGAGCAGTTCTTC. The chain combines TRBV5-1 with TRBJ2-1; tentative D call: TRBD2 (6 bases). The CDR3 runs 17 residues. CDR1 is SGHRS and CDR2 is YFSETQ in the germline V gene. Trimming took off 0 bases at V and 5 bases at J, with 18 bases between the two ends.

The rearrangement joins TRBV1 to TRBJ2-1; TRBD2, the table's D call, lacks a check against the DNA. TRBV1 constitutes a pseudogene. CDR3 size: 14 residues. CDR3 loop: CTSSQVVLYNEQFF. The CDR3 DNA is TGCACCAGCAGCCAAGTCGTCTTATACAATGAGCAGTTCTTC.

This clone was seen only a few times. J is TRBJ2-7 and V is TRBV7-2; 8 nucleotides match TRBD1. Germline lookup yields CDR1 SGHTA and CDR2 FQGNSA. CDR3 length: 13 residues. V dropped 3 bases and J dropped 6; count of bases not matched to a gene: 4. CDR3 coding DNA: TGTGCCAGCAGCTTCAAAACAGGGGGCGAGCAGTACTTC. Amino acid sequence: CASSFKTGGEQYF.

This clone came up a few times. The V and J genes are TRBV20-1 and TRBJ1-1, with D maybe TRBD1 (6 bases). V lost 6 bases, J lost 6 bases, and 11 bases lay in between. Germline CDR1 reads DFQATT; CDR2 reads SNEGSKA (reference sequence). The CDR3 totals 11 residues. The CDR3 region is CSAPRGPEAFF. The CDR3 bases are TGCAGTGCCCCCAGGGGACCTGAAGCTTTCTTT.

The chain uses TRBV5-5 and TRBJ2-7; D is ambiguous. CDR1 is SGHKS and CDR2 is YYEKEE in the germline V gene (reference sequence). The V and J ends lost 0 bases and 2 bases respectively, with 9 bases between them. This CDR3 has 14 amino acids. DNA for the CDR3: TGTGCCAGCAGCTTGGTAGGGATCCCCTACGAGCAGTACTTC. It encodes CASSLVGIPYEQYF.

This clone appeared a few times. V usage is TRBV9 and J usage is TRBJ2-5; D is unclear. The CDR3 runs to 12 residues. Per germline, CDR1 SGDLS and CDR2 YYNGEE. Trimming stripped 4 bases from V and 5 bases from J, with 9 bases between. The CDR3 loop is CASSPIGETQYF. The CDR3 DNA reads as TGTGCCAGCAGCCCGATCGGGGAGACCCAGTACTTC.

This clone showed up just a few times. The rearrangement links TRBV6-6 to TRBJ2-7; 8 nucleotides align to TRBD2. This CDR3 contains 15 residues. With V trimmed by 4 bases and J by 2 bases, 7 bases remained unmatched. The germline gives CDR1 MNHNY, CDR2 SVGAGI (reference sequence). CDR3 sequence (DNA): TGTGCCAGCAGTTCCCAGGCGGGAGGCCCCTACGAGCAGTACTTC. This gives the protein CASSSQAGGPYEQYF.

J is TRBJ2-1 and V is TRBV6-6; D remains ambiguous. CDR3 length equals 13 residues. Per the germline V gene, CDR1 is MNHNY and CDR2 is SVGAGI (reference sequence). Trimming took off 0 bases at V and 7 bases at J, with 7 bases between the two ends. The CDR3, as DNA: TGTGCCAGCAGTTACTCTCTACAGAATGAGCAGTTCTTC. It translates to CASSYSLQNEQFF.

The V call is TRBV18, the J call TRBJ1-1, with 7 bases that match TRBD1. The junction had 7 bases not matched to a gene; V was cut back by 8 bases and J by 10 bases. Germline V gene sequence: CDR1 KGHSH, CDR2 LQKENI. The CDR3 is 11 residues long. CDR3 DNA sequence: TGTGCCAGCCAAGACAGGGTGGGAGCTTTCTTT. This translates into CASQDRVGAFF. Based on the CDR3 plus reference TRBV18 and TRBJ1-1, the full variable domain is NAGVMQNPRHLVRRRGQEARLRCSPMKGHSHVYWYRQLPEEGLKFMVYLQKENIIDESGMPKERFSAEFPKEGPSILRIQQVVRGDSAAYFCASQDRVGAFFGQGTRLTVV.